These 24 T cell receptor beta chains were sequenced from one sample in a study of cytomegalovirus exposure and HLA in healthy donors. The PCR employed 60 Vbeta primers together with 13 Jbeta primers. Profiling relied on immunoSEQ multiplex PCR, and the TCRdb table lists in-frame clones only, not all of them. The sample has about 59,000 clones; approximately 83% are singletons. Sequenced input: PBMCs. The receptors stem from a man in his forties in good health and CMV-seronegative.

This sequence joins TRBV19 and TRBJ1-1; 8 bases agree with TRBD1. This CDR3 region has 15 residues. Germline V gene sequence: CDR1 LNHDA, CDR2 SQIVND (reference sequence). V gave up 5 bases and J gave up 2 bases; unmatched junction bases: 7. CDR3 loop: CASSPRTGSNTEAFF. The CDR3 coding sequence is TGTGCCAGTAGTCCCCGGACAGGGAGTAACACTGAAGCTTTCTTT.

The chain employs TRBV19 and TRBJ2-1, with D tentatively TRBD2 (6 bases). The CDR3 loop spans 15 amino acids. CDR1 is LNHDA, CDR2 SQIVND, per germline (reference sequence). V was clipped by 7 bases and J by 6 bases, with 19 bases between them. The CDR3 protein is CASTENTPGVNEQFF. The CDR3 DNA follows: TGTGCCAGTACCGAGAATACCCCGGGGGTCAATGAGCAGTTCTTC.

The chain is built from TRBV9 and TRBJ2-1; 10 positions agree with TRBD1. Unmatched junction bases numbered 4, after V lost 0 bases and J lost 7 bases. The CDR3 is 15 residues long. Germline V gene sequence: CDR1 SGDLS, CDR2 YYNGEE. The CDR3 sequence: CASSVGDRGGNEQFF. The CDR3 DNA is TGTGCCAGCAGCGTAGGGGACAGGGGTGGGAATGAGCAGTTCTTC.

The rearrangement links TRBV5-1 to TRBJ1-2; 9 nucleotides align to TRBD1. Germline V CDR1 and CDR2: SGHRS, YFSETQ. With 3 bases clipped from V and 6 bases from J, the junction kept 6 bases outside the gene matches. The CDR3 covers 14 residues. The CDR3 spells CASSWRQGEDGYTF. The CDR3 nucleotides read TGCGCCAGCAGCTGGAGACAGGGGGAGGATGGCTACACCTTC.

A few counts support this clone. The chain has TRBV4-1 and TRBJ1-1; no definite D call. CDR1 and CDR2 from the germline V gene are MGHRA and YSYEKL. Trimming removed 2 bases at V and 0 bases at J, with 16 bases between. This CDR3 has 17 residues. DNA of the CDR3: TGCGCCAGCAGCCAACAAAACCTGAGACGGGTGAACACTGAAGCTTTCTTT. Residues: CASSQQNLRRVNTEAFF.

The genes are TRBV6-1 and TRBJ1-6, with a possible D match to TRBD1 (5 bases). Germline V gene lookup returns CDR1 MNHNS and CDR2 SASEGT. V lost 7 bases and J 6 bases, leaving 13 bases between the germline ends. CDR3 length: 14 amino acids. The CDR3 nucleotides are TGTGCCAGCAAGGCCAGCGGGGGTAATTCACCCCTCCACTTT. It is translated as CASKASGGNSPLHF.

This clone was observed a few times. The V call is TRBV6-1, the J call TRBJ2-1, with TRBD1 identical over 7 bases. The germline CDR1 and CDR2 sequences are MNHNS and SASEGT. The CDR3 loop spans 14 amino acids. After removal of 6 bases from V and 9 bases from J, the junction contained 11 bases not matched to a gene. The CDR3 nucleotides are TGTGCCAGCAGCCAGTTAGACAGGGTTGGTGAGCAGTTCTTC. As protein: CASSQLDRVGEQFF.

CDR3 sequence: CASSKGQVNTEAFF. For the CDR3, the DNA is TGTGCCAGCAGCAAGGGACAGGTGAACACTGAAGCTTTCTTT. V is TRBV9 and J is TRBJ1-1, with 8 bases lining up with TRBD1. The germline V gene encodes CDR1 SGDLS and CDR2 YYNGEE. The CDR3 spans 14 residues. Losses at the gene ends were 4 bases for V and 0 bases for J; bases not matched to a gene: 2.

The chain couples TRBV1 to TRBJ2-5; no DNA check was done on the table's D call, TRBD2. TRBV1 is classified as a pseudogene. This CDR3 has 17 residues. The CDR3 DNA is TGCACCAGCAGCCAAGATGGGGGGGGCACATTTCAAGAGACCCAGTACTTC. Encoded protein: CTSSQDGGGTFQETQYF.

The genes are TRBV4-1 and TRBJ2-7, with D possibly TRBD1 on 6 matching bases. V shed 1 base and J shed 4 bases, with 11 bases lying between them. This CDR3 comprises 14 residues. The germline CDR1 and CDR2 sequences are MGHRA and YSYEKL. The CDR3 sequence is CASSQVQGTYEQYV. CDR3 DNA: TGCGCCAGCAGCCAAGTTCAGGGGACATACGAGCAGTACGTC.

In this sample, this clone turned up a few times. The V call is TRBV6-1, the J call TRBJ2-7; 8 nucleotides match TRBD2. V shed 4 bases and J 2 bases; nucleotides not matched to a gene: 4. The CDR3 covers 14 residues. CDR1 is MNHNS, CDR2 SASEGT, per germline. The CDR3 region is CASSVTSGTYEQYF. The CDR3 nucleotides read TGTGCCAGCAGTGTAACTAGCGGTACCTACGAGCAGTACTTC.

The rearrangement links TRBV10-3 to TRBJ1-5, with 7 bases aligning to TRBD1. Trimming removed 11 bases from V and 5 bases from J; junction bases left unmatched: 9. The CDR3 runs to 13 residues. CDR1 and CDR2 from the germline V gene are ENHRY and SYGVKD. The CDR3 sequence: CAAATGKDQPQHF. The CDR3 DNA sequence: TGTGCCGCCGCGACAGGGAAGGATCAGCCCCAGCATTTT.

Here the CDR3 DNA reads TGTGCCTGGAGTGGACAGGGCCTGGCTCAGTACTTC. It codes for CAWSGQGLAQYF. The rearrangement uses TRBV30 and TRBJ2-4; TRBD1 matches 7 bases. V gave up 1 base and J gave up 12 bases; unmatched junction bases: 6. The CDR3 length is 12 residues. Germline CDR1 reads GTSNPN; CDR2 reads SVGIG (reference sequence). Filled out from reference TRBV30 and TRBJ2-4, the complete variable domain reads SQTIHQWPATLVQPVGSPLSLECTVEGTSNPNLYWYRQAAGRGLQLLFYSVGIGQISSEVPQNLSASRPQDRQFILSSKKLLLSDSGFYLCAWSGQGLAQYFGAGTRLSVL.

This clone was seen once. The rearrangement links TRBV11-3 to TRBJ2-2; 7 nucleotides agree with TRBD1. Germline lookup yields CDR1 SGHNT and CDR2 YENEEA. J lost 6 bases, V lost 1 base, and 5 bases had no gene match. The CDR3 length is 15 residues. The CDR3 sequence: CASSLGQGGAGELFF. DNA of the CDR3: TGTGCCAGCAGCTTAGGACAGGGTGGAGCCGGGGAGCTGTTTTTT.

This sequence joins TRBV7-9 and TRBJ2-3; 11 bases map to TRBD2. From germline, CDR1 is SEHNR and CDR2 FQNEAQ (reference sequence). CDR3 size: 16 residues. Germline trimming cut 5 bases from V and 2 bases from J; bases unmatched to any gene: 6. CDR3 DNA: TGTGCCAGCAGCCCGGGGACTAGCGGATTCACAGATACGCAGTATTTT. This codes for CASSPGTSGFTDTQYF.

The chain links TRBV29-1 to TRBJ1-2; a possible D gene is TRBD1 (5 bases). The germline gives CDR1 SQVTM, CDR2 ANQGSEA. The CDR3 runs to 13 residues. V lost 4 bases and J 2 bases, leaving 11 bases between the germline ends. The CDR3 sequence is CSVAGDGNYGYTF. DNA for the CDR3: TGCAGCGTTGCGGGGGACGGAAACTATGGCTACACCTTC.

V is TRBV6-1 and J is TRBJ1-3, with TRBD1 matching over 7 bases. CDR1 is MNHNS, CDR2 SASEGT, per germline. This CDR3 is 17 amino acids long. With V trimmed by 0 bases and J by 0 bases, 5 bases remained unmatched. CDR3 nucleotides: TGTGCCAGCAGTGAAGCCTTTTGGACAGGCTCTGGAAACACCATATATTTT. Its protein is CASSEAFWTGSGNTIYF.

This rearrangement joins TRBV7-8 to TRBJ2-1; 12 bases are shared with TRBD1. Looked up from germline, CDR1 is SGHVS and CDR2 is FQNEAQ. The CDR3 has 16 residues. J was trimmed by 8 bases and V by 1 base; bases with no gene match: 6. CDR3 DNA sequence: TGTGCCAGCAGCTTAGGCCCGGGACAGGGGGCCCATGAGCAGTTCTTC. Protein product: CASSLGPGQGAHEQFF.

This sequence joins TRBV27 and TRBJ2-2; 8 bases are shared with TRBD1. In germline, CDR1 is MNHEY, CDR2 SMNVEV (reference sequence). The CDR3 extends over 16 amino acids. The trim removed 7 bases at V and 1 base at J, leaving 8 bases unmatched. The CDR3 coding sequence is TGTGCCAGCAAACCCCGACAGGGGCGGAACACCGGGGAGCTGTTTTTT. Its protein product is CASKPRQGRNTGELFF.

The chain couples TRBV6-5 to TRBJ1-1, with D maybe TRBD1 (5 bases). Germline CDR1 is MNHEY and CDR2 is SVGAGI. The CDR3 covers 16 residues. Trimming pared 0 bases from V and 1 base from J, leaving 12 bases between. CDR3 loop: CASSYSDDRSNTEAFF. In nucleotides, the CDR3 is TGTGCCAGCAGTTACTCGGACGACAGATCGAACACTGAAGCTTTCTTT.

A single count supports this clone. V gene TRBV20-1 combines with J gene TRBJ2-1; D is undetermined. The CDR3 consists of 11 residues. V was trimmed by 3 bases and J by 12 bases, leaving 12 bases between them. Germline V gene data show CDR1 as DFQATT and CDR2 as SNEGSKA (reference sequence). CDR3 in amino acids: CSARILAAQFF. The CDR3 nucleotides read TGCAGTGCTAGGATTTTGGCGGCGCAGTTCTTC.

The CDR3 sequence: CASRRQGRAGNEQFF. The CDR3 DNA follows: TGTGCCAGCAGAAGGCAGGGGCGGGCGGGCAATGAGCAGTTCTTC. The V call is TRBV7-2, the J call TRBJ2-1; the D gene is possibly TRBD1 (6 bases). The length of the CDR3 is 15 residues. The V and J ends lost 6 bases and 6 bases respectively, with 18 bases between them. Looked up from germline, CDR1 is SGHTA and CDR2 is FQGNSA.

This chain links TRBV5-6 with TRBJ2-2, with unresolved D. Trimming shortened V by 1 base and J by 8 bases, and 9 bases separated the two germline ends. The length of the CDR3 is 13 residues. CDR1 and CDR2 (germline): SGHDT, YYEEEE. The DNA for the CDR3 is TGTGCCAGCAGCTTGTCTCGCAGGGGGGAGCTGTTTTTT. Translated, it gives CASSLSRRGELFF.

The chain links TRBV29-1 to TRBJ1-1; D gene unclear. The CDR3 is 10 residues long. Germline V lookup: CDR1 SQVTM, CDR2 ANQGSEA. The V gene lost 2 bases and the J gene lost 13 bases, with 11 bases spanning the gap. The CDR3 region has the DNA TGCAGCGTTGAACACTCCCGGGTTTTCTTT. Translating it yields CSVEHSRVFF.